This T cell receptor beta chain stems from a study of shared clonotypes between healthy human individuals. Study as a whole: The donor pool was made up of a couple of women and three men aged 18 to 49.

The donors were adults (healthy and HIV-negative) with no recent acute infections or vaccinations. The CDR3 sequence is 17 residues long. V was cut by 4 bases and J by 0 bases, with 17 bases left in between. The germline V gene encodes CDR1 SGHRS and CDR2 YFSETQ. This was a deep-level run. Clones were read by immunoSEQ multiplex PCR, and TCRdb kept only the in-frame ones, dropping some. The sample consists of 330,000 or so clones, 74% of them appearing once. The J gene is TRBJ2-1, the V gene TRBV5-1; D is perhaps TRBD2 (6 bases). This TCR was sampled from a man aged 30 to 39 in good health. Sequencing was done on a sample of memory CD4+ T cells sorted from blood. Subset in this sample: CD45RA-negative fraction. The CDR3 protein is CASSAASGSSSYNEQFF. Written as DNA, the CDR3 is TGCGCCAGCAGCGCCGCGAGCGGGTCAAGCTCCTACAATGAGCAGTTCTTC. Supplemented by reference TRBV5-1 and TRBJ2-1, the full variable domain reads KAGVTQTPRYLIKTRGQQVTLSCSPISGHRSVSWYQQTPGQGLQFLFEYFSETQRNKGNFPGRFSGRQFSNSRSEMNVSTLELGDSALYLCASSAASGSSSYNEQFFGPGTRLTVL.